A selection of T cell receptor beta chains follows, all from one sample in a study of CD8+ T cells in alopecia areata. The method was immunoSEQ multiplex PCR; TCRdb's version includes in-frame clones alone and lacks a portion of them. Here the sample spans under 200,000 clones, about 60% being singletons. The specimen was CD4+ T cells sorted from blood, collected at week 24, from a patient treated with tofacitinib. The receptors were sampled from a human donor with alopecia areata. Each CDR3 is given with its conserved first and last residue. The listing skips clone size in some rows; elsewhere it reads once, few, many or a size class.

V: TRBV9
size: -
J: TRBJ1-2
CDR3: CASSVGLPDRANYGYTF

V: TRBV7-2
size: -
J: TRBJ1-2
CDR3: CASSPNAQARYGYTF

V: TRBV2
size: few
J: TRBJ1-2
CDR3: CATGTATTNYGYTF

V: TRBV2
size: -
J: TRBJ2-4
CDR3: CASSQSGAKNIQYF

V: TRBV27
size: -
J: TRBJ1-5
CDR3: CASSLRGNQPQHF

V: TRBV29-1
size: -
J: TRBJ2-2
CDR3: CSGEKFTGELFF

V: TRBV29-1
size: -
J: TRBJ1-1
CDR3: CSVKGYRGTEAFF

V: TRBV29-1
size: few
J: TRBJ1-1
CDR3: CSGIPGAVNTEAFF

V: TRBV27
size: few
J: TRBJ1-2
CDR3: CASSPDRARGYTF

V: TRBV4-1
size: -
J: TRBJ2-3
CDR3: CASSQERHRGASTDTQYF

V: TRBV7-2
size: few
J: TRBJ1-5
CDR3: CASSLYRGNQPQHF

V: TRBV5-1
size: -
J: TRBJ2-1
CDR3: CASSSPPEIEQFF

V: TRBV10-3
size: -
J: TRBJ2-3
CDR3: CAISEVGDTQYF

V: TRBV10-3
size: -
J: TRBJ1-5
CDR3: CAISESGTGGQQPQHF

V: TRBV9
size: few
J: TRBJ1-6
CDR3: CASSVLGDNSPLHF

V: TRBV5-6
size: -
J: TRBJ1-2
CDR3: CASIRGRVYGYTF

V: TRBV7-9
size: few
J: TRBJ1-2
CDR3: CASSFRDTQVGGYTF

V: TRBV29-1
size: -
J: TRBJ1-1
CDR3: CSVVRQLNTEAFF

V: TRBV9
size: few
J: TRBJ2-3
CDR3: CASSVEGSGSLDTQYF

V: TRBV6-5
size: -
J: TRBJ1-6
CDR3: CASSTTGSYNSPLHF

V: TRBV15
size: -
J: TRBJ2-5
CDR3: CATSRDPWETQYF

V: TRBV5-1
size: -
J: TRBJ2-3
CDR3: CASSAGQGPDTQYF

V: TRBV10-3
size: -
J: TRBJ2-5
CDR3: CATGPRTDLQETQYF

V: TRBV5-1
size: -
J: TRBJ1-2
CDR3: CASSRNQQGAGYGYTF

V: TRBV2
size: -
J: TRBJ1-1
CDR3: CASKMALAPEAFF

V: TRBV27
size: -
J: TRBJ1-5
CDR3: CASSSGLTLGNQPQHF

V: TRBV5-1
size: -
J: TRBJ1-2
CDR3: CASSLPGQGARLGYTF

V: TRBV5-1
size: -
J: TRBJ2-3
CDR3: CATRSGSTDTQYF